Listed below are T cell receptor beta chains from one sample, sequenced in a study of blood T cells in healthy people across ages. TCRdb analysed the 5' RACE reads with MiXCR anew, one entry per CDR3 protein. Found here are hundreds of thousands of distinct CDR3 sequences, about 61% of them singletons; the top ten hold around a quarter. The sequenced sample consisted of blood. The receptor set was obtained from a man in his forties or fifties in good health. The CDR3 runs from the conserved cysteine through the conserved F or W. D genes are given only for firm matches. Size tells how often a clone was seen (once, few, many) or the class of an expanded clone, and some rows leave it out.

TRBV11-1	TRBJ1-2	NA	NA	CASSSSTGGLYGYTF	TGTGCCAGCAGCTCTAGCACGGGGGGCTTGTATGGCTACACCTTC
TRBV9	TRBJ2-1	NA	NA	CASSPFSRSLYNEQFF	TGTGCCAGCAGCCCCTTCAGCAGGAGTCTATACAATGAGCAGTTCTTC
TRBV7-2	TRBJ2-1	NA	NA	CASSSTTGLTEQFF	TGTGCCAGCAGCTCCACGACAGGCCTGACTGAGCAGTTCTTC
TRBV30	TRBJ2-5	NA	NA	CAWTLGQRTQYF	TGTGCCTGGACCCTAGGGCAGAGGACCCAGTACTTC
TRBV6-2/TRBV6-3	TRBJ2-4	NA	NA	CASSYSIAGTNIQYF	TGTGCCAGCAGTTACTCGATCGCAGGGACGAACATTCAGTACTTC
TRBV25-1	TRBJ2-7	NA	NA	CASMRAQAVSYEQYF	TGTGCCAGCATGCGTGCACAGGCCGTTTCGTACGAGCAGTACTTC
TRBV29-1	TRBJ1-2	NA	NA	CSVEIELRWPMDNYGYTF	TGCAGCGTTGAAATAGAACTAAGGTGGCCCATGGACAACTATGGCTACACCTTC
TRBV4-2	TRBJ2-7	few	TRBD1	CASSPGLQGPLYEQYF	TGTGCCAGCAGCCCTGGTTTACAGGGGCCCTTATACGAGCAGTACTTC
TRBV3-1	TRBJ2-6	NA	NA	CASSPFAGSSGANVLTF	TGTGCCAGCAGCCCATTCGCAGGTTCTTCTGGGGCCAACGTCCTGACTTTC
TRBV11-2	TRBJ2-1	NA	TRBD1	CASSFRQGGNEQFF	TGTGCCAGCAGCTTTAGACAGGGTGGGAATGAGCAGTTCTTC
TRBV6-6	TRBJ2-1	NA	TRBD2	CASSSQRGINEQFF	TGTGCCAGCAGTTCACAGCGGGGAATCAATGAGCAGTTCTTC
TRBV20-1	TRBJ1-1	once	NA	CSAGMEYREAEAFF	TGCAGTGCTGGAATGGAGTACAGGGAAGCTGAAGCTTTCTTT
TRBV15	TRBJ2-5	many	TRBD2	CATSRLAGGPETQYF	TGTGCCACCAGCAGACTAGCGGGAGGGCCAGAGACCCAGTACTTC
TRBV20-1	TRBJ1-5	few	NA	CSAQTQGLGHF	TGCAGTGCTCAGACCCAGGGACTGGGGCATTTT
TRBV2	TRBJ2-3	few	TRBD2	CASSGPPSGGGALYTQYF	TGTGCCAGCAGTGGGCCGCCCTCGGGCGGGGGGGCATTATATACGCAGTATTTT
TRBV19	TRBJ2-7	NA	TRBD2	CASMASPRTSGTSYEQYF	TGTGCCAGTATGGCTAGTCCTCGGACTAGCGGGACCTCCTACGAGCAGTACTTC
TRBV11-2	TRBJ2-1	once	NA	CASSLEGDASYNEQFF	TGTGCCAGCAGCTTAGAGGGCGACGCCTCCTACAATGAGCAGTTCTTC
TRBV5-1	TRBJ2-5	NA	TRBD1	CASSQSRQGWETQYF	TGCGCCAGCAGCCAAAGCCGACAGGGTTGGGAGACCCAGTACTTC
TRBV29-1	TRBJ1-4	once	NA	CSVIKGATNEKLFF	TGCAGCGTCATAAAGGGGGCAACTAATGAAAAACTGTTTTTT
TRBV7-6	TRBJ1-4	NA	NA	CANSLSVGGAATNEKLFF	TGTGCCAACAGCTTAAGTGTTGGGGGCGCCGCAACTAATGAAAAACTGTTTTTT
TRBV10-3	TRBJ2-3	NA	NA	CAISFDRAGLGDTQYF	TGTGCCATCAGCTTTGACCGGGCCGGCTTAGGAGATACGCAGTATTTT
TRBV12-3/TRBV12-4	TRBJ2-3	NA	NA	CASSQQGATTDTQYF	TGTGCCAGCAGTCAACAGGGTGCTACCACAGATACGCAGTATTTT
TRBV29-1	TRBJ2-7	many	TRBD1	CSVGGQGPYEQYF	TGCAGCGTTGGGGGACAGGGCCCCTACGAGCAGTACTTC
TRBV6-2/TRBV6-3	TRBJ2-6	NA	NA	CASTDPRGSGANVLTF	TGTGCCAGCACCGACCCTAGAGGGTCCGGGGCCAACGTCCTGACTTTC